These T cell receptor beta chains were read from a single sample in a study of cytomegalovirus exposure and HLA in healthy donors. TCRdb's copy holds only in-frame clones and misses some; the assay was immunoSEQ multiplex PCR. The table for this sample gives some 21,000 clones. What was sequenced was PBMCs. The receptors shown here come from a man aged 55 to 70 in good health and CMV-seropositive. Both conserved end residues are part of each CDR3. The D gene is left open where the match is weak. Some rows mark clone size as missing; the rest say once, few, many or name a class of expanded clone.

d_call: TRBD1
clone_size: -
j_call: TRBJ1-4
cdr3_length: 15
v_call: TRBV6-6
cdr3_aa: CASSSTTGGNEKLFF
cdr3_nt: TGTGCCAGCAGTTCCACCACAGGGGGAAATGAAAAACTGTTTTTT

d_call: TRBD1
clone_size: -
j_call: TRBJ2-6
cdr3_length: 16
v_call: TRBV18
cdr3_aa: CASSPRQGKGANVLTF
cdr3_nt: TGTGCCAGCTCACCCCGACAGGGGAAAGGGGCCAACGTCCTGACTTTC

d_call: -
clone_size: -
j_call: TRBJ2-2
cdr3_length: 12
v_call: TRBV9
cdr3_aa: CASLGATGELFF
cdr3_nt: TGTGCCAGCCTGGGGGCCACCGGGGAGCTGTTTTTT

d_call: TRBD1
clone_size: -
j_call: TRBJ2-7
cdr3_length: 13
v_call: TRBV5-4
cdr3_aa: CASSLTGGVEQYF
cdr3_nt: TGTGCCAGCAGCCTGACAGGGGGCGTCGAGCAGTACTTC

d_call: TRBD2
clone_size: -
j_call: TRBJ2-3
cdr3_length: 15
v_call: TRBV5-1
cdr3_aa: CASSKGLAGTDTQYF
cdr3_nt: TGCGCCAGCAGCAAGGGACTAGCGGGAACAGATACGCAGTATTTT

d_call: TRBD1
clone_size: -
j_call: TRBJ2-4
cdr3_length: 14
v_call: TRBV7-9
cdr3_aa: CASSEGDRVAIQYF
cdr3_nt: TGTGCCAGCAGCGAAGGGGACAGGGTAGCCATTCAGTACTTC

d_call: -
clone_size: -
j_call: TRBJ2-7
cdr3_length: 16
v_call: TRBV18
cdr3_aa: CASSPPISSTLREQYF
cdr3_nt: TGTGCCAGCTCACCACCGATTAGTAGTACCCTACGCGAGCAGTACTTC

d_call: -
clone_size: -
j_call: TRBJ1-2
cdr3_length: 13
v_call: TRBV5-1
cdr3_aa: CASSRTINYGYTF
cdr3_nt: TGCGCCAGCAGCCGGACAATTAACTATGGCTACACCTTC

d_call: -
clone_size: -
j_call: TRBJ2-5
cdr3_length: 14
v_call: TRBV7-2
cdr3_aa: CASSLGGYKETQYF
cdr3_nt: TGTGCCAGCAGCTTAGGGGGCTATAAAGAGACCCAGTACTTC

d_call: TRBD1
clone_size: -
j_call: TRBJ2-7
cdr3_length: 14
v_call: TRBV6-1
cdr3_aa: CAIRVGQGIYEQYF
cdr3_nt: TGTGCCATCCGAGTCGGACAGGGTATTTACGAGCAGTACTTC

d_call: -
clone_size: -
j_call: TRBJ1-1
cdr3_length: 12
v_call: TRBV11-2
cdr3_aa: CASSLGGRQAFF
cdr3_nt: TGTGCCAGCAGCTTAGGAGGGCGGCAAGCTTTCTTT

d_call: TRBD2
clone_size: -
j_call: TRBJ2-1
cdr3_length: 16
v_call: TRBV5-1
cdr3_aa: CASSLERGRASGEQFF
cdr3_nt: TGCGCCAGCAGCTTGGAACGGGGGAGGGCTTCCGGTGAGCAGTTCTTC

d_call: TRBD2
clone_size: -
j_call: TRBJ2-3
cdr3_length: 16
v_call: TRBV5-1
cdr3_aa: CASSSLAGAGTDTQYF
cdr3_nt: TGCGCCAGCAGCTCTCTAGCGGGGGCTGGCACAGATACGCAGTATTTT

d_call: TRBD2
clone_size: -
j_call: TRBJ2-3
cdr3_length: 18
v_call: TRBV11-3
cdr3_aa: CASSFGTSALFGTDTQYF
cdr3_nt: TGTGCCAGCAGCTTCGGGACTAGCGCGCTTTTTGGCACAGATACGCAGTATTTT

d_call: -
clone_size: -
j_call: TRBJ2-2
cdr3_length: 14
v_call: TRBV9
cdr3_aa: CASSVADQSGELFF
cdr3_nt: TGTGCCAGCAGCGTAGCTGATCAGTCCGGGGAGCTGTTTTTT

d_call: -
clone_size: -
j_call: TRBJ2-7
cdr3_length: 16
v_call: TRBV19
cdr3_aa: CASAPLGGRPSYEQYF
cdr3_nt: TGTGCCAGTGCCCCCCTTGGTGGGAGGCCCTCCTACGAGCAGTACTTC

d_call: -
clone_size: -
j_call: TRBJ1-1
cdr3_length: 13
v_call: TRBV18
cdr3_aa: CASSITGRTEAFF
cdr3_nt: TGTGCCAGCTCGATCACGGGAAGGACTGAAGCTTTCTTT

d_call: -
clone_size: -
j_call: TRBJ2-7
cdr3_length: 11
v_call: TRBV30
cdr3_aa: CAWGSSYEQYF
cdr3_nt: TGTGCCTGGGGGAGCTCCTACGAGCAGTACTTC

d_call: TRBD1
clone_size: -
j_call: TRBJ2-5
cdr3_length: 12
v_call: TRBV6-6
cdr3_aa: CASTQGAGTQYF
cdr3_nt: TGTGCCAGCACCCAGGGGGCTGGGACCCAGTACTTC

d_call: TRBD1
clone_size: -
j_call: TRBJ2-1
cdr3_length: 15
v_call: TRBV5-1
cdr3_aa: CASSLRQGADNEQFF
cdr3_nt: TGCGCCAGCAGCTTGAGACAGGGGGCCGACAATGAGCAGTTCTTC

d_call: -
clone_size: -
j_call: TRBJ2-7
cdr3_length: 16
v_call: TRBV12-2
cdr3_aa: CASRLAQIRVTYEQYF
cdr3_nt: TGTGCAAGTCGCTTAGCGCAGATCAGGGTCACCTACGAGCAGTACTTC

d_call: TRBD1
clone_size: -
j_call: TRBJ1-3
cdr3_length: 14
v_call: TRBV5-1
cdr3_aa: CASHDREFGNTIYF
cdr3_nt: TGCGCCAGTCATGACAGGGAGTTTGGAAACACCATATATTTT

d_call: TRBD1
clone_size: -
j_call: TRBJ1-2
cdr3_length: 13
v_call: TRBV2
cdr3_aa: CASTRQGMDGYTF
cdr3_nt: TGTGCCAGCACCCGACAGGGAATGGATGGCTACACCTTC

d_call: TRBD1
clone_size: -
j_call: TRBJ1-4
cdr3_length: 13
v_call: TRBV29-1
cdr3_aa: CSVVWTGAEKLFF
cdr3_nt: TGCAGCGTTGTATGGACAGGGGCCGAAAAACTGTTTTTT

d_call: -
clone_size: -
j_call: TRBJ2-7
cdr3_length: 16
v_call: TRBV7-9
cdr3_aa: CASSLALTPSSYEQYF
cdr3_nt: TGTGCCAGCAGCTTAGCGCTCACCCCGAGCTCCTACGAGCAGTACTTC

d_call: -
clone_size: medium-sized
j_call: TRBJ2-1
cdr3_length: 11
v_call: TRBV27
cdr3_aa: CARSTDNEQFF
cdr3_nt: TGTGCCAGAAGCACCGACAATGAGCAGTTCTTC

d_call: TRBD2
clone_size: -
j_call: TRBJ2-7
cdr3_length: 12
v_call: TRBV29-1
cdr3_aa: CSVGLAAYEQYF
cdr3_nt: TGCAGCGTTGGCCTAGCGGCATACGAGCAGTACTTC

d_call: TRBD1
clone_size: -
j_call: TRBJ1-1
cdr3_length: 14
v_call: TRBV11-2
cdr3_aa: CASSWAGGFTEAFF
cdr3_nt: TGTGCCAGCAGCTGGGCAGGGGGATTCACTGAAGCTTTCTTT